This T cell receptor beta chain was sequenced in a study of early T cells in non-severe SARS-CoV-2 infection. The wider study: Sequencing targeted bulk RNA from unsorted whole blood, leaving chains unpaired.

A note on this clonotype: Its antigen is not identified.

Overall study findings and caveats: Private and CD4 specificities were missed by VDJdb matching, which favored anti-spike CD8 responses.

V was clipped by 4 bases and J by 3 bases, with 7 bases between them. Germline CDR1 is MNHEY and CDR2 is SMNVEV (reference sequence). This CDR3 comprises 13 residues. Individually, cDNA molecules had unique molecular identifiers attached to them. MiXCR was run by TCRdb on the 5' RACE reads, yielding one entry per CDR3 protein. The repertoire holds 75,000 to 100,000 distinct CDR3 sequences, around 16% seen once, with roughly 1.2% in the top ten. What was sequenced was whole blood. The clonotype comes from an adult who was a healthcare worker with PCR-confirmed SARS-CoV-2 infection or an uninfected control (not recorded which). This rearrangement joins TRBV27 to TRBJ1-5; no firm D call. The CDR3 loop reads CASSWGHNQPQHF. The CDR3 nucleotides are TGTGCCAGCAGTTGGGGTCACAATCAGCCCCAGCATTTT.